This record covers a single T cell receptor beta chain. The antigen remains unidentified. The sample is drawn from a study of blood T cells in healthy people across ages. Study-wide findings and caveats: Both higher diversity and more naive CD4+ cells marked long-lived donors when set against aged donors.

The second PCR ran about 6 to 11 cycles with a sample-barcoded 5' primer and J-beta primers. Each of the cDNA molecules was tagged by a template-switch adaptor with 12 random nucleotides. MiXCR was run by TCRdb on the 5' RACE reads, yielding one entry per CDR3 protein. The sample holds approximately 2,000,000 distinct CDR3 sequences, 35% to 50% seen once. In germline, CDR1 is SGHRS, CDR2 YFSETQ. V dropped 2 bases and J dropped 9; count of bases not matched to a gene: 8. The CDR3 loop spans 15 amino acids. The V and J genes are TRBV5-1 and TRBJ2-1; 10 positions match TRBD1. This TCR came from a human donor in good health. The material sequenced was blood. The CDR3 nucleotides read TGCGCCAGCAGCTTTTTCGGACAGGGGGATACTGAGCAGTTCTTC. It yields the protein CASSFFGQGDTEQFF.